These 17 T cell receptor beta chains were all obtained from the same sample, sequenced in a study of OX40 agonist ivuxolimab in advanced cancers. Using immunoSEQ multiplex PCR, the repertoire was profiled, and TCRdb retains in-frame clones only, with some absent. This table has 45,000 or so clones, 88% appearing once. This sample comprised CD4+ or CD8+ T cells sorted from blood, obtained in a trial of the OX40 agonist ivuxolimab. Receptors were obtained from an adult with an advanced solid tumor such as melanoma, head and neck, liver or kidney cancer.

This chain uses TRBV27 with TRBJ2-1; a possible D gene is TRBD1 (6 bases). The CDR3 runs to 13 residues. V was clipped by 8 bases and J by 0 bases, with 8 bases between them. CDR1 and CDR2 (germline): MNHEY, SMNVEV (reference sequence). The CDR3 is CASQQGSYNEQFF. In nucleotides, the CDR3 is TGTGCCAGCCAACAGGGCTCCTACAATGAGCAGTTCTTC.

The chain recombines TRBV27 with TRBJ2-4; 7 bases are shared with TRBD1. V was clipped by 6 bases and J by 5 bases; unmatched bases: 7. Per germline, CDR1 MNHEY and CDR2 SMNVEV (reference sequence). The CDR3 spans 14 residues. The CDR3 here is CASSDRDSQNIQYF. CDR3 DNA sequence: TGTGCCAGCAGCGACCGGGACAGCCAAAACATTCAGTACTTC.

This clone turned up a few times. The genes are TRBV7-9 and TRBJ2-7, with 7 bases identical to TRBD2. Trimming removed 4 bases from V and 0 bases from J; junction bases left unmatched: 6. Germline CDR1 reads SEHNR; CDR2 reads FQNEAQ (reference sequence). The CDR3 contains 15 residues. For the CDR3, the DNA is TGTGCCAGCAGCTCTACTAGCGCAAGCTCCTACGAGCAGTACTTC. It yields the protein CASSSTSASSYEQYF.

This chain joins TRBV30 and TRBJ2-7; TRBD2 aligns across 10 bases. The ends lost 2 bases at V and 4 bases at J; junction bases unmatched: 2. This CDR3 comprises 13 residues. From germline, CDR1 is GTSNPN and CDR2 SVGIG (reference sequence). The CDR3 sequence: CAWSSSGRYEQYF. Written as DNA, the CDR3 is TGTGCCTGGAGTTCTAGCGGGAGATACGAGCAGTACTTC.

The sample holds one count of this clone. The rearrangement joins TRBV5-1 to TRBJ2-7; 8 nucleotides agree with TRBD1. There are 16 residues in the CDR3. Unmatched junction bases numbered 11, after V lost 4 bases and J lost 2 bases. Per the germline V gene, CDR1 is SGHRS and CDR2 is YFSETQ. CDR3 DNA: TGCGCCAGCAGCATTTCGGGACAGGACTTCCCCTACGAGCAGTACTTC. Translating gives CASSISGQDFPYEQYF.

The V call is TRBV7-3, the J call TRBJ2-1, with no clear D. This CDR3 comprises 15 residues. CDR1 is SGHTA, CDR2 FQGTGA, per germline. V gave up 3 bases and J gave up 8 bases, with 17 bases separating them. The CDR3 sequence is CASSLRRAPMDEQFF. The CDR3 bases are TGTGCCAGCAGCTTGCGCCGAGCACCGATGGATGAGCAGTTCTTC.

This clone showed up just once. In DNA form, the CDR3 reads TGCGCCAGCAGCCAAGATCAAAGTAGACGAGTCCAAGAGACCCAGTACTTC. This sequence encodes CASSQDQSRRVQETQYF. V and J are TRBV4-1 and TRBJ2-5; D uncertain. With 0 bases removed from V and 1 base from J, the gap between germline ends came to 15 bases. The CDR3 runs to 17 residues. Germline loops: CDR1 MGHRA, CDR2 YSYEKL.

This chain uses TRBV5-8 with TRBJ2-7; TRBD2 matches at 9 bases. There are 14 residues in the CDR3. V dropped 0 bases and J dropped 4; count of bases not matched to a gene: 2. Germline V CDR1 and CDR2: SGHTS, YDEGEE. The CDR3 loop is CASSLGSGRYEQYF. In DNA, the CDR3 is TGTGCCAGCAGCTTGGGTAGCGGGAGATACGAGCAGTACTTC.

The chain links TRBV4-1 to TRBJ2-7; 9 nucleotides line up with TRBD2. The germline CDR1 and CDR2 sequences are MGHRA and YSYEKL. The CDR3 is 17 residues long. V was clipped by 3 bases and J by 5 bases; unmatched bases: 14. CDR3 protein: CASSQAMGAGGPHEQYF. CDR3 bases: TGCGCCAGCAGCCAGGCCATGGGGGCGGGAGGGCCCCACGAGCAGTACTTC.

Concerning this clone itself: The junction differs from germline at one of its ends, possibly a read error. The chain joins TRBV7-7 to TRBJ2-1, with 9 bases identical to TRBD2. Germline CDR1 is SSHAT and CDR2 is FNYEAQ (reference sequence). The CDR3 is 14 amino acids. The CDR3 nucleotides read TGTGCTAGCAGCCGTGGGCGGGAGGGCAATGAGCAGTTCTTC. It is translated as CASSRGREGNEQFF.

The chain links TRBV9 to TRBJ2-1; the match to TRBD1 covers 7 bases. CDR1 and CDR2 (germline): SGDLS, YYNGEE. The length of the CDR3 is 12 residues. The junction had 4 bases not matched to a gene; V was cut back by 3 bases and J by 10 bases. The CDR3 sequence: CASSATGTEQFF. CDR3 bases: TGTGCCAGCAGCGCGACAGGGACAGAGCAGTTCTTC.

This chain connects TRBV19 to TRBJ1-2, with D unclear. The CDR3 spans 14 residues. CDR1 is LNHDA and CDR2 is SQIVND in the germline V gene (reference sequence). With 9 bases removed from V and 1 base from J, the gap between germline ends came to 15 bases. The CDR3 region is CASQEGSNNYGYTF. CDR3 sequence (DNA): TGTGCCAGCCAAGAAGGGAGCAATAACTATGGCTACACCTTC. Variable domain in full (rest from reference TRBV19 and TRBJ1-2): DGGITQSPKYLFRKEGQNVTLSCEQNLNHDAMYWYRQDPGQGLRLIYYSQIVNDFQKGDIAEGYSVSREKKESFPLTVTSAQKNPTAFYLCASQEGSNNYGYTFGSGTRLTVV.

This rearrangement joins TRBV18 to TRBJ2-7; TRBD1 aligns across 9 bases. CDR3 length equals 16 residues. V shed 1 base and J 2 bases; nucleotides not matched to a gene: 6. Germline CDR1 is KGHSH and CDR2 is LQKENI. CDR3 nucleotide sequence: TGTGCCAGCTCACCACAGCCGGGACAGGGTACCTACGAGCAGTACTTC. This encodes CASSPQPGQGTYEQYF.

CDR3 sequence (DNA): TGTGCCAGCAGAAATTTAGCGCCAAGCTCCTACAATGAGCAGTTCTTC. This sequence encodes CASRNLAPSSYNEQFF. The V and J genes are TRBV5-6 and TRBJ2-1, with D tentatively TRBD2 (5 bases). Germline values: CDR1 SGHDT, CDR2 YYEEEE. V lost 5 bases and J lost 0, with 15 bases in between. The CDR3 extends over 16 amino acids.

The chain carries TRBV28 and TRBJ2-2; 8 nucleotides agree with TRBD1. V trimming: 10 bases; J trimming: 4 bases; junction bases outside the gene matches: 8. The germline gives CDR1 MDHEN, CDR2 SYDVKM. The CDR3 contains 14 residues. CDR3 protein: CAIQGAVRTGELFF. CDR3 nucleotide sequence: TGTGCCATCCAGGGGGCTGTACGCACCGGGGAGCTGTTTTTT.

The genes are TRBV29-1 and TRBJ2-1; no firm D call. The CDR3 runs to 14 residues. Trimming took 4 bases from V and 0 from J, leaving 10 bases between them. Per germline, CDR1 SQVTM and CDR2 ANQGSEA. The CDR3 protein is CSVGASSSYNEQFF. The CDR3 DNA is TGCAGCGTTGGGGCTTCCAGCTCCTACAATGAGCAGTTCTTC.

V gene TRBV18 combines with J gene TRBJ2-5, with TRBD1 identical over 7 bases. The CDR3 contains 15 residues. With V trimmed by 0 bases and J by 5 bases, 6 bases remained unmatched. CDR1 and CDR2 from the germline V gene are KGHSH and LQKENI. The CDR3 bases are TGTGCCAGCTCACCACCGGGGTTACAGGGGGAGACCCAGTACTTC. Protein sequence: CASSPPGLQGETQYF.